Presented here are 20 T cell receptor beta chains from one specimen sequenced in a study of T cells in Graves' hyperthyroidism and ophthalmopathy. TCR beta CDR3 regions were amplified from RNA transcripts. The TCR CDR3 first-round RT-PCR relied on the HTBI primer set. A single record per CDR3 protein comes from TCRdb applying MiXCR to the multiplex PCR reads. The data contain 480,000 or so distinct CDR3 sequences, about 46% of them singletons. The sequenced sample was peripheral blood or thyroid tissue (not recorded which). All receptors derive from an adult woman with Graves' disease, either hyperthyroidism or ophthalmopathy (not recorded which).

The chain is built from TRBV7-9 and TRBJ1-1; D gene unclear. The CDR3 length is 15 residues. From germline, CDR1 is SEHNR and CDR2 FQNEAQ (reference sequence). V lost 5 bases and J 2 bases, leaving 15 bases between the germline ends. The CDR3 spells CASSLAGRTNTEAFF. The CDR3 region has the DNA TGTGCCAGCAGCCTGGCGGGCCGAACTAACACTGAAGCTTTCTTT.

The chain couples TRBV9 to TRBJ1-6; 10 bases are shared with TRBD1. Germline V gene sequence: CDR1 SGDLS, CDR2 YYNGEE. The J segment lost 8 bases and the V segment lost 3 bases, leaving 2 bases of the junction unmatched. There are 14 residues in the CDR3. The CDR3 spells CASSEGQGDSPLHF. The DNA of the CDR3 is TGTGCCAGCAGCGAAGGACAGGGGGATTCACCCCTCCACTTT.

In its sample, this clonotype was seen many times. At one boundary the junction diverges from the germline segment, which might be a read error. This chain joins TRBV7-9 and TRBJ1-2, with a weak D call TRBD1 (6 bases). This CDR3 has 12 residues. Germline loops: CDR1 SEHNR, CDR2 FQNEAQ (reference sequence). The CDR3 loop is CASSLAGDGYTF. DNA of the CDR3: TGCGCCAGCAGCTTGGCAGGGGATGGCTACACCTTC.

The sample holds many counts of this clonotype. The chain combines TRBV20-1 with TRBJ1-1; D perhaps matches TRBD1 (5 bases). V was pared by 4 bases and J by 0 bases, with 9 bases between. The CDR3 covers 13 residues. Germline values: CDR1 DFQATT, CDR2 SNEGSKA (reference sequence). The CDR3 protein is CSAKQDLNTEAFF. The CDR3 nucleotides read TGCAGTGCTAAACAGGATCTGAACACTGAAGCTTTCTTT.

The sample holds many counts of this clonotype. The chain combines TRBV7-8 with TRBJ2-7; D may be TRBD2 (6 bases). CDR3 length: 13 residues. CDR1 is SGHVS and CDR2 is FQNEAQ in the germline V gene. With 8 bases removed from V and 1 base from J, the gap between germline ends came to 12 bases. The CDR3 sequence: CASGGLASYEQYF. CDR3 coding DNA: TGTGCCAGCGGGGGACTTGCTTCCTACGAGCAGTACTTC.

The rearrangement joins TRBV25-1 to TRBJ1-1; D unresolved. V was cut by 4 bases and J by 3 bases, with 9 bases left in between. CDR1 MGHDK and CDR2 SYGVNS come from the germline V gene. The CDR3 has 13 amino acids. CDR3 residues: CASSGHFDTEAFF. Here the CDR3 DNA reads TGTGCCAGCAGTGGACATTTTGACACTGAAGCTTTCTTT. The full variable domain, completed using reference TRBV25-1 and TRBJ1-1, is EADIYQTPRYLVIGTGKKITLECSQTMGHDKMYWYQQDPGMELHLIHYSYGVNSTEKGDLSSESTVSRIRTEHFPLTLESARPSHTSQYLCASSGHFDTEAFFGQGTRLTVV.

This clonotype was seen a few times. CDR3 nucleotide sequence: TGTGCCAGCAGGGACACTAGCGGGAGACTGGGATACGAGCAGTACTTC. Its translation: CASRDTSGRLGYEQYF. The V gene is TRBV2, the J gene TRBJ2-7; 11 bases fit TRBD2. Germline-derived CDR1 and CDR2 are SNHLY and FYNNEI. This CDR3 region has 16 residues. The V and J ends lost 6 bases and 4 bases, in that order; junction bases with no gene match: 11.

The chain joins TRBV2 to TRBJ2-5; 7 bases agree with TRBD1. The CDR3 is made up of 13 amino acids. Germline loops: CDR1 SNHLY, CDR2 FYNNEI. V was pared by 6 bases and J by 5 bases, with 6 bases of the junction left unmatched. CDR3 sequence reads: CASRADRAETQYF. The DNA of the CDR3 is TGTGCCAGCAGAGCCGACAGGGCGGAGACCCAGTACTTC. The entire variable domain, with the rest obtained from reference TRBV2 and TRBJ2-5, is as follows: EPEVTQTPSHQVTQMGQEVILRCVPISNHLYFYWYRQILGQKVEFLVSFYNNEISEKSEIFDDQFSVERPDGSNFTLKIRSTKLEDSAMYFCASRADRAETQYFGPGTRLLVL.

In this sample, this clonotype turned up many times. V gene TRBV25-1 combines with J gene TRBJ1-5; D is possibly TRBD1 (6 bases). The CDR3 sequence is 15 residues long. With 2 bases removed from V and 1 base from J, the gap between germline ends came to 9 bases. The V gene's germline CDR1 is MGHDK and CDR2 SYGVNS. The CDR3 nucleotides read TGTGCCAGCAGTGAAAGCACAGGGAGCAATCAGCCCCAGCATTTT. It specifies CASSESTGSNQPQHF.

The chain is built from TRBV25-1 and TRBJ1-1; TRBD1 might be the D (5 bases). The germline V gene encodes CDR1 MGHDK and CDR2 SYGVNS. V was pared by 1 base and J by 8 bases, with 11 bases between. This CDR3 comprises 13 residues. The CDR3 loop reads CASSEWGGPEAFF. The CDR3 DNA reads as TGTGCCAGCAGTGAATGGGGGGGTCCAGAAGCTTTCTTT. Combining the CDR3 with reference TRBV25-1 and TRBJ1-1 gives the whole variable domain EADIYQTPRYLVIGTGKKITLECSQTMGHDKMYWYQQDPGMELHLIHYSYGVNSTEKGDLSSESTVSRIRTEHFPLTLESARPSHTSQYLCASSEWGGPEAFFGQGTRLTVV.

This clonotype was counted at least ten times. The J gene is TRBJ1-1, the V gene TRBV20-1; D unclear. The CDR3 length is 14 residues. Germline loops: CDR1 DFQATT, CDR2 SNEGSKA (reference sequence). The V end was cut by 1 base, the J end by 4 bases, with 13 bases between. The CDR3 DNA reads TGCAGTGCTAGAGGCGCGTTGGCAACCACTGAAGCTTTCTTT. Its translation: CSARGALATTEAFF.

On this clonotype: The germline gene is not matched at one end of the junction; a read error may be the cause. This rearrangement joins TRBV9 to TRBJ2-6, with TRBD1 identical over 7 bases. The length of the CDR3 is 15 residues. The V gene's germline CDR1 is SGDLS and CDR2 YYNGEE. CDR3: CASSVGGAGGNVLTF. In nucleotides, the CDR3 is TGTGCCAGCAGCGTAGGAGGGGCAGGGGGCAACGTCCTGACTTTC. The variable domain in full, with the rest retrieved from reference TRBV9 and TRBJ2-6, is DSGVTQTPKHLITATGQRVTLRCSPRSGDLSVYWYQQSLDQGLQFLIQYYNGEERAKGNILERFSAQQFPDLHSELNLSSLELGDSALYFCASSVGGAGGNVLTFGAGSRLTVL.

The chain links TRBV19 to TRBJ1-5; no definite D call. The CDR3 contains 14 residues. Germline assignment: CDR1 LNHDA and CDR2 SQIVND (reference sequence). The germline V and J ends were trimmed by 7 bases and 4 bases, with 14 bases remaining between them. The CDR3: CASTPGRMNQPQHF. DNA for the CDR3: TGTGCCAGTACTCCCGGCAGAATGAATCAGCCCCAGCATTTT.

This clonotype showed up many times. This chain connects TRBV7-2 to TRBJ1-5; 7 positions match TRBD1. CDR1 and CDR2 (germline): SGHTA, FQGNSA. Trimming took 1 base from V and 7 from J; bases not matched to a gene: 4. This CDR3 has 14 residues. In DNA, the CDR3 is TGTGCCAGCAGCTTAGAAGGGGGCGGGCAGCCCCAGCATTTT. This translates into CASSLEGGGQPQHF.

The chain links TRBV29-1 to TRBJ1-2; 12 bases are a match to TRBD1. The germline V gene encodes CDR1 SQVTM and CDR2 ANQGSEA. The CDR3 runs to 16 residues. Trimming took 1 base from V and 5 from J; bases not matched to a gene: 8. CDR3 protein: CSVEVAGTGGRYGYTF. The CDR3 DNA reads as TGCAGCGTTGAAGTTGCCGGGACAGGGGGCCGGTATGGCTACACCTTC.

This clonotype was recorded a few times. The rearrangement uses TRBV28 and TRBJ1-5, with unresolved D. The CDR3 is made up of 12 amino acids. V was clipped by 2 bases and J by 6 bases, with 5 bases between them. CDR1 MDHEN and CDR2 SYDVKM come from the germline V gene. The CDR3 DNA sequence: TGTGCCAGCAGTTTAAGGCCTCAGCCCCAGCATTTT. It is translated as CASSLRPQPQHF.

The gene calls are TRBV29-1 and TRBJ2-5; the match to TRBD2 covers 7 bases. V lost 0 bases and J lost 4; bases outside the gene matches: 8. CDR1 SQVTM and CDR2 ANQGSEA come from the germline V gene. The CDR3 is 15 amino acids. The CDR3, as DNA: TGCAGCGTTGAAGAGTCGGGGGGTGGGCGAGAGACCCAGTACTTC. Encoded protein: CSVEESGGGRETQYF.

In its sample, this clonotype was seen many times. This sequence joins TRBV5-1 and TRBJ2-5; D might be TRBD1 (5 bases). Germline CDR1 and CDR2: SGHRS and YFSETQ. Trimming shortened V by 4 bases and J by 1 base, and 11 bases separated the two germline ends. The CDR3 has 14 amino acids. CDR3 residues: CASSLDRPQETQYF. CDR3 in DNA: TGCGCCAGCAGCCTCGACAGACCCCAAGAGACCCAGTACTTC.

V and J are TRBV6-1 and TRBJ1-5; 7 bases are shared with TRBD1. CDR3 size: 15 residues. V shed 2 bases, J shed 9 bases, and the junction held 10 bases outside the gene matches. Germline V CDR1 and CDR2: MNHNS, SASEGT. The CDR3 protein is CASSEFEGAMGPQHF. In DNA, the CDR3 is TGTGCCAGCAGTGAATTTGAGGGGGCGATGGGGCCCCAGCATTTT.

The CDR3 here is CSARPDDRGVPYEQYF. DNA of the CDR3: TGCAGTGCTAGACCCGACGACCGAGGAGTCCCCTACGAGCAGTACTTC. The chain couples TRBV20-1 to TRBJ2-7; no clear D gene. The V gene lost 2 bases and the J gene lost 2 bases, with 19 bases spanning the gap. The CDR3 contains 16 residues. CDR1 is DFQATT and CDR2 is SNEGSKA in the germline V gene (reference sequence).